This T cell receptor (beta chain) stems from a study of T cell changes during pregnancy in multiple sclerosis. The data were produced by immunoSEQ multiplex PCR, yet TCRdb's version contains in-frame clones alone and is incomplete. The sample has about 40,000 clones; around nine tenths are singletons. Germline V gene lookup returns CDR1 PRHDT and CDR2 FYEKMQ (reference sequence). The J segment lost 4 bases and the V segment lost 5 bases, leaving 10 bases of the junction unmatched. CDR3 length: 17 amino acids. The rearrangement links TRBV13 to TRBJ2-5; 13 bases are a match to TRBD2. This TCR came from a female donor with multiple sclerosis, enrolled in a pregnancy study. This material consisted of CD8+ T cells from peripheral blood mononuclear cells, taken before pregnancy. The CDR3 nucleotides are TGTGCCAGCAGCCCGGGACTAGCGGGACCCCTGGGAGAGACCCAGTACTTC. This sequence encodes CASSPGLAGPLGETQYF.